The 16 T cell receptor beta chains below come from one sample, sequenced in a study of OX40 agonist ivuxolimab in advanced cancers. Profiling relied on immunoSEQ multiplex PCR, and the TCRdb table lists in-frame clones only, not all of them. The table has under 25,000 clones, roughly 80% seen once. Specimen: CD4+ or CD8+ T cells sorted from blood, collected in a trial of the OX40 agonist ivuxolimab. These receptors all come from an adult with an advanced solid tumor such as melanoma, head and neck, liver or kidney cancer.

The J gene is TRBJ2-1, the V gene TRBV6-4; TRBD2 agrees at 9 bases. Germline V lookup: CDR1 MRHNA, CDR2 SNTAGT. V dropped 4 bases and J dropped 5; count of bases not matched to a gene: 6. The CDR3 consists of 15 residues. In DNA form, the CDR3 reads TGTGCCAGCAGTGCTCTAGCGGGGACAGACAATGAGCAGTTCTTC. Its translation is CASSALAGTDNEQFF.

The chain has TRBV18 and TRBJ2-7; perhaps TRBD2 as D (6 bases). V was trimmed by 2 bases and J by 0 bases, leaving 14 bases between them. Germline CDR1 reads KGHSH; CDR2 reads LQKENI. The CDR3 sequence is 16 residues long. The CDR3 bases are TGTGCCAGCTCACCAACCCAGCGGGCTTACTCCTACGAGCAGTACTTC. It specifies CASSPTQRAYSYEQYF.

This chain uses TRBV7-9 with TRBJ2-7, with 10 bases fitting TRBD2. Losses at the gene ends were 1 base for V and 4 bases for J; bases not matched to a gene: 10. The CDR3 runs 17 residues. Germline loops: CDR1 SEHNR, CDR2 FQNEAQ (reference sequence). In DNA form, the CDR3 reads TGTGCCAGCAGCTTAGGGCGGCTAGCGGGGGCCGTTTACGAGCAGTACTTC. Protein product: CASSLGRLAGAVYEQYF.

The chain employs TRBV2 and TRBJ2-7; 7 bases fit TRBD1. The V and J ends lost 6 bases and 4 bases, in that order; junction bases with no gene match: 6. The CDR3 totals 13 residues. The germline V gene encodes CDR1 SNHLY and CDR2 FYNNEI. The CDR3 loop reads CASRTDRTYEQYF. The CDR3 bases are TGTGCCAGCAGAACGGACAGGACTTACGAGCAGTACTTC.

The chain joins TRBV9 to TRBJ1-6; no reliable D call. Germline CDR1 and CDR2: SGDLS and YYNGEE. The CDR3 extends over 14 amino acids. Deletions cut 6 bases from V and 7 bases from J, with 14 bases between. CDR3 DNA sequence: TGTGCCAGCACCCCAGGCAGCTCGAATTCACCCCTCCACTTT. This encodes CASTPGSSNSPLHF. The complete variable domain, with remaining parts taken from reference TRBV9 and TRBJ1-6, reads DSGVTQTPKHLITATGQRVTLRCSPRSGDLSVYWYQQSLDQGLQFLIQYYNGEERAKGNILERFSAQQFPDLHSELNLSSLELGDSALYFCASTPGSSNSPLHFGNGTRLTVT.

CDR3 in amino acids: CASSLARSSTDTQYF. In DNA, the CDR3 is TGTGCCAGCAGCTTAGCGCGGAGTTCCACAGATACGCAGTATTTT. V gene TRBV11-2 combines with J gene TRBJ2-3; D is undetermined. The CDR3 covers 15 residues. Germline loops: CDR1 SGHAT, CDR2 FQNNGV. The V end was cut by 1 base, the J end by 2 bases, with 10 bases between.

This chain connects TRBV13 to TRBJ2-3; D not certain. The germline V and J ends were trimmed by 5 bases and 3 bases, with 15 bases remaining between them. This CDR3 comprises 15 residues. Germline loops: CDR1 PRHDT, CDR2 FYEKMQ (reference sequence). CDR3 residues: CASSHRREYTDTQYF. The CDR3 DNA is TGTGCCAGCAGCCACAGAAGGGAATATACAGATACGCAGTATTTT.

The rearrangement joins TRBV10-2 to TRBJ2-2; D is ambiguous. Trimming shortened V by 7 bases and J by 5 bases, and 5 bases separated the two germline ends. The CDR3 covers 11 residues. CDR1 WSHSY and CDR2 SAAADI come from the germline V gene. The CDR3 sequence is CASTETGELFF. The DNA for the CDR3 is TGCGCCAGCACCGAGACCGGGGAGCTGTTTTTT.

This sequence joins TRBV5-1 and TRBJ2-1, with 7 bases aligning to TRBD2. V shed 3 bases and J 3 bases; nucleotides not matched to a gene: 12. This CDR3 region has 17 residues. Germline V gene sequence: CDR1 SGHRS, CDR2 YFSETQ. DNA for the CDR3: TGCGCCAGCAGCTCGTCACCGAGAGCGGGACGCTACAATGAGCAGTTCTTC. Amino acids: CASSSSPRAGRYNEQFF.

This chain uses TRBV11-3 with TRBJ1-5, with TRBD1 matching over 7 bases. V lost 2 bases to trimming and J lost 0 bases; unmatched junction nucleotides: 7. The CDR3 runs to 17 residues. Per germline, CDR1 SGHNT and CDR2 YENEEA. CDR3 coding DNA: TGTGCCAGCAGCTTACCCAGACAGGGAGATAGCAATCAGCCCCAGCATTTT. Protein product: CASSLPRQGDSNQPQHF. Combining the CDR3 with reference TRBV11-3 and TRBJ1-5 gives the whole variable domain EAGVVQSPRYKIIEKKQPVAFWCNPISGHNTLYWYLQNLGQGPELLIRYENEEAVDDSQLPKDRFSAERLKGVDSTLKIQPAELGDSAVYLCASSLPRQGDSNQPQHFGDGTRLSIL.

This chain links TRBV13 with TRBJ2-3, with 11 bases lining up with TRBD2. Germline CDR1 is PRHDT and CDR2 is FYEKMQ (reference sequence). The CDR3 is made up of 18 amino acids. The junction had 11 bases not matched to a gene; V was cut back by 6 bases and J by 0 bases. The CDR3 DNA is TGTGCCAGCAGTATGGGAACTAGCGGGGGATACAGCACAGATACGCAGTATTTT. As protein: CASSMGTSGGYSTDTQYF.

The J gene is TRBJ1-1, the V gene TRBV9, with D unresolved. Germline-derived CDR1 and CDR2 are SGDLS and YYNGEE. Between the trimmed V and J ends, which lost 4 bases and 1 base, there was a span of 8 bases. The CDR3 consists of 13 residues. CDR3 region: CASSWEGNTEAFF. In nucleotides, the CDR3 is TGTGCCAGCAGCTGGGAGGGGAACACTGAAGCTTTCTTT.

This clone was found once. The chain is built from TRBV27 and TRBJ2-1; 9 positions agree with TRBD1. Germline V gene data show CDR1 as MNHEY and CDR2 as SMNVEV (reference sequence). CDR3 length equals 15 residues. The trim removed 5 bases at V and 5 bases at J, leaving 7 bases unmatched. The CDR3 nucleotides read TGTGCCAGCAGTAACGGACAGGGGCCCCACAATGAGCAGTTCTTC. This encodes CASSNGQGPHNEQFF.

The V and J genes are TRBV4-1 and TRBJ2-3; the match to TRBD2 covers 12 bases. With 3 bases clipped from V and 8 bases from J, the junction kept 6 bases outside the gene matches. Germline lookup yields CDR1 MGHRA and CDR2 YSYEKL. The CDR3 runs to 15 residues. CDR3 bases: TGCGCCAGCAGCCATGGACTAGCGGGGTTGGCTACGCAGTATTTT. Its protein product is CASSHGLAGLATQYF.

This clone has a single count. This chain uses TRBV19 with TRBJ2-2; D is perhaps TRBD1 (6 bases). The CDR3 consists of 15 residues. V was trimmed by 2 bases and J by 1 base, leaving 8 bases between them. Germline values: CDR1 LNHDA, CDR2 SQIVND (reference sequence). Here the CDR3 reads CASSINRVNTGELFF. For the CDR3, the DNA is TGTGCCAGTAGTATAAACAGGGTGAACACCGGGGAGCTGTTTTTT.

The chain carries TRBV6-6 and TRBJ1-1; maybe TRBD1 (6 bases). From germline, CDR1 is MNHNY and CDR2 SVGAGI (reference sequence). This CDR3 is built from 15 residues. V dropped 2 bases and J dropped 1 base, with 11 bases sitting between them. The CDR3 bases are TGTGCCAGCAGTTACGTGAGGGGGAAGAACACTGAAGCTTTCTTT. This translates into CASSYVRGKNTEAFF.